This TCR beta chain was profiled in a study of cytomegalovirus exposure and HLA in healthy donors. Findings of the study overall: More clonal expansion characterized HLA-associated TCR beta chains than equally common others in a later analysis.

Primers for the PCR totalled 60 Vbeta and 13 Jbeta. Data came from immunoSEQ multiplex PCR; TCRdb stores just in-frame clones and leaves some out. The data hold around 210,000 clones, with around 80% observed a single time. Notes on this clone: What it binds is not known.

The CDR3 length is 13 residues. V was trimmed by 6 bases and J by 6 bases, leaving 13 bases between them. Germline V gene lookup returns CDR1 MNHEY and CDR2 SVGAGI. The genes are TRBV6-5 and TRBJ2-3; TRBD2 is a possible D gene (5 bases). Sequenced sample: PBMCs. This receptor was taken from a boy aged 5-17 years in good health and CMV-seronegative. The CDR3 DNA is TGTGCCAGCAGCCGGAGGAGATACGATACGCAGTATTTT. Translation: CASSRRRYDTQYF.